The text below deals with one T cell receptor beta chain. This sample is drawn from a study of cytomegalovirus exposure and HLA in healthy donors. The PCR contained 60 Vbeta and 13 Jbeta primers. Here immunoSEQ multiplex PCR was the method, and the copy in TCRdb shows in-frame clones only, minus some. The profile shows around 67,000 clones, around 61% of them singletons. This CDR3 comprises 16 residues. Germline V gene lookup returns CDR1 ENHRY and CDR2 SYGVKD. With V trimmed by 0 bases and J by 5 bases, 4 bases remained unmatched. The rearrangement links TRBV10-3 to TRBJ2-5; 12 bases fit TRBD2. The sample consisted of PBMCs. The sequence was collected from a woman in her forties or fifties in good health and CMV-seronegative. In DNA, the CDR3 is TGTGCCATCAGTGAGTCGCCACTAGCGGGAGGTGAGACCCAGTACTTC. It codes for CAISESPLAGGETQYF.